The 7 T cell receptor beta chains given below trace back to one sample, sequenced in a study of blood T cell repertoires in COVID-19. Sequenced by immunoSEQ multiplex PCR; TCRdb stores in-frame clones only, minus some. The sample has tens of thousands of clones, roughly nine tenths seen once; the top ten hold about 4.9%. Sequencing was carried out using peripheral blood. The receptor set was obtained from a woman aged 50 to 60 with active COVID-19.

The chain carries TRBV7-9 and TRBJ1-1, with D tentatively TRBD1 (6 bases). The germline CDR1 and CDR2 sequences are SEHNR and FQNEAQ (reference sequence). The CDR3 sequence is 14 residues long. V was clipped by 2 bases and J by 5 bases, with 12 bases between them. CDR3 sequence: CASSLSGETTEAFF. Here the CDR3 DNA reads TGTGCCAGCAGCTTATCAGGGGAGACGACTGAAGCTTTCTTT.

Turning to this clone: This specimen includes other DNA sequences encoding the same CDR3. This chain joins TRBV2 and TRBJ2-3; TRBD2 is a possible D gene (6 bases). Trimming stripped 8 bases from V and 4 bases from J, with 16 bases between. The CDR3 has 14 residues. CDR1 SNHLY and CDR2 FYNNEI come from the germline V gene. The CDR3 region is CASASGLAADTQYF. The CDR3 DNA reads TGTGCCAGCGCCTCGGGACTGGCAGCAGATACGCAGTATTTT.

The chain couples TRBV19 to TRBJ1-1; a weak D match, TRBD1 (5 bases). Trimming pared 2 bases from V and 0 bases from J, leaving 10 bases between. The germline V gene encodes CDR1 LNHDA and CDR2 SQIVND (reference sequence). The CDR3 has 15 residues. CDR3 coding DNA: TGTGCCAGTAGTATACGGGGGGGTTTGAACACTGAAGCTTTCTTT. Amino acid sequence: CASSIRGGLNTEAFF.

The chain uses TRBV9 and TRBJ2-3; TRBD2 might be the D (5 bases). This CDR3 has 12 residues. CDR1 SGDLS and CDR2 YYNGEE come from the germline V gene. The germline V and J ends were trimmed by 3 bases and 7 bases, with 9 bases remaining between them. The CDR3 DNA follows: TGTGCCAGCAGCGGGACTTGGAATACGCAGTATTTT. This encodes CASSGTWNTQYF.

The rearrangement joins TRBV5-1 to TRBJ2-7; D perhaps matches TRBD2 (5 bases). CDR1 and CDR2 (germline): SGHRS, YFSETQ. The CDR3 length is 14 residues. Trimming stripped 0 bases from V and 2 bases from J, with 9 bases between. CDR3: CASSLAYGTYEQYF. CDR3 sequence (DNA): TGCGCCAGCAGCTTGGCATACGGGACCTACGAGCAGTACTTC.

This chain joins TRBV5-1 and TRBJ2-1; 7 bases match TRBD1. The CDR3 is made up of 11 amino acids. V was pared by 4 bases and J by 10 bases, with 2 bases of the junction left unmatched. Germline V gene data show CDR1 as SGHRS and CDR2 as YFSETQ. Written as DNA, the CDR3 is TGCGCCAGCAGCGTGGACAGGGAGCAGTTCTTC. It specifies CASSVDREQFF.

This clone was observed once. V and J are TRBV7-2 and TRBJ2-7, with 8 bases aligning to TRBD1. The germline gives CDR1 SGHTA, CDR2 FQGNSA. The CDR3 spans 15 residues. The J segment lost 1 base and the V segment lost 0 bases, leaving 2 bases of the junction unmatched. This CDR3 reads CASSLADRGSYEQYF. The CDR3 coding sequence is TGTGCCAGCAGCTTAGCTGACAGGGGATCCTACGAGCAGTACTTC.